There are many counts of the clone carrying this TCR beta chain. The antigen remains unidentified. The data belong to a study of prognosis after radiotherapy for stage I lung cancer. Overall study: Five patients had oligometastatic NSCLC after surgical resection of the primary tumor, and about 15 had newly diagnosed primary stage I lung tumors.

CDR3 of TCR beta was amplified from genomic DNA via a two-round multiplex PCR. First-round PCR employed TRBV- and TRBJ-specific primers for each gene. TCRdb reprocessed the multiplex PCR reads via MiXCR and lists one record per CDR3 protein. This sample has about 59,000 distinct CDR3 sequences; approximately 26% occur once, and the top ten carry around 8.1%. General study results and limits: Unique TCR clone counts fell after stereotactic body radiation therapy, median around 10,000 versus 6,900.

CDR3 size: 14 residues. V lost 1 base to trimming and J lost 3 bases, with 10 bases between them. Specimen: PBMCs, collected before or after stereotactic body radiation therapy (not recorded which). V gene TRBV12-3 or TRBV12-4 combines with J gene TRBJ2-7, with TRBD1 as a possible D gene (5 bases). This clonotype originated in a donor older than 45 with non-small cell lung cancer. The CDR3 sequence: CASSLEQGSYEQYF. CDR3 nucleotides: TGTGCCAGCAGTTTAGAGCAGGGAAGCTACGAGCAGTACTTC.